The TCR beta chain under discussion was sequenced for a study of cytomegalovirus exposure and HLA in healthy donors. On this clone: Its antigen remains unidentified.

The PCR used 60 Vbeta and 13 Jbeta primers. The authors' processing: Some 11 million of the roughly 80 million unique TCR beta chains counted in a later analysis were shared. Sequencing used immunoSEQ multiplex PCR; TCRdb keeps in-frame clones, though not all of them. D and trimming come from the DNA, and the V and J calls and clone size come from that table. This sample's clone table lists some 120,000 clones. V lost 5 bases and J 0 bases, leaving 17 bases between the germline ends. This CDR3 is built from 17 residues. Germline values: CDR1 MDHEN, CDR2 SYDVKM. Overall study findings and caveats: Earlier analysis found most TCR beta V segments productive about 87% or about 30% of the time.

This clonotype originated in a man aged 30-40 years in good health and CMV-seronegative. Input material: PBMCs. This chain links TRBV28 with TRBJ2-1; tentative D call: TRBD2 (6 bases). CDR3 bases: TGTGCCAGCAGTCCCCTTAGCGGATCGAGCTCCTACAATGAGCAGTTCTTC. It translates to CASSPLSGSSSYNEQFF. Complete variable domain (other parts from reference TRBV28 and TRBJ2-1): DVKVTQSSRYLVKRTGEKVFLECVQDMDHENMFWYRQDPGLGLRLIYFSYDVKMKEKGDIPEGYSVSREKKERFSLILESASTNQTSMYLCASSPLSGSSSYNEQFFGPGTRLTVL.